This T cell receptor beta chain was sequenced during a study of blood T cell repertoires in COVID-19. The CDR3 runs to 18 residues. Trimming removed 0 bases from V and 5 bases from J; junction bases left unmatched: 14. Sequencing was performed with immunoSEQ multiplex PCR; in TCRdb, only in-frame clones are kept and a portion is missing. Of some 87,000 clones listed, about 85% were seen once; the top ten hold approximately 25%. This sequence originates from a man older than 75 with active or convalescent COVID-19. The sequencing sample was made of peripheral blood. The V gene is TRBV23-1, the J gene TRBJ2-3; TRBD1 matches at 7 bases. TRBV23-1 is classed as an ORF, of uncertain function. The CDR3 nucleotides read TGCGCCAGCAGTCAATCTTACCGGACAGGTCTTCGCCTAGATACGCAGTATTTT. This encodes CASSQSYRTGLRLDTQYF.